These T cell receptor beta chains were read from a single sample in a study of shared clonotypes between healthy human individuals. Profiled with immunoSEQ multiplex PCR; TCRdb holds only in-frame clones, not every one. The profile covers roughly 770,000 clones, with around 96% appearing a single time and about 0.21% taken by the ten largest. The specimen sequenced was naive CD8+ T cells sorted from blood. These receptors all come from a man younger than 40 in good health. Both conserved end residues are part of each CDR3. A D gene is named only where the DNA matches it firmly. Rows may omit the clone size; those that give it use once, few, many or a size class.

D	length	size	V	J	DNA	CDR3
TRBD1	15	-	TRBV5-5	TRBJ2-7	TGTGCCAGCAGCCCTGCTGGACAGGGGGCTTACGAGCAGTACTTC	CASSPAGQGAYEQYF
-	15	-	TRBV7-9	TRBJ2-2	TGTGCCAGCAGCCTCCGACAGGCAGACACCGGGGAGCTGTTTTTT	CASSLRQADTGELFF
-	14	-	TRBV19	TRBJ2-1	TGTGCCAGTAGTATAGCCAGGGTTCGCAATGAGCAGTTCTTC	CASSIARVRNEQFF
-	15	-	TRBV19	TRBJ1-5	TGTGCCAGTAGTATAGATGGGGGGTGGTCTCAGCCCCAGCATTTT	CASSIDGGWSQPQHF
-	15	-	TRBV28	TRBJ2-5	TGTGCCAGCAGTTCTCAGTTCCGTGAGCAAGAGACCCAGTACTTC	CASSSQFREQETQYF
-	15	-	TRBV27	TRBJ1-5	TGTGCCAGCAGTTTATCGCGGGTGAGCAATCAGCCCCAGCATTTT	CASSLSRVSNQPQHF
-	14	-	TRBV12-5	TRBJ1-2	TGTGCTAGTGGTTTGGGAACAGGAGTCAATGGCTACACCTTC	CASGLGTGVNGYTF
-	13	-	TRBV14	TRBJ2-1	TGTGCCAGCAGCCCGGCAGGGTACAATGAGCAGTTCTTC	CASSPAGYNEQFF
TRBD2	15	-	TRBV10-1	TRBJ2-1	TGCGCCAGCAGTAATTTAGCGGGAGTGAACAATGAGCAGTTCTTC	CASSNLAGVNNEQFF
-	14	-	TRBV9	TRBJ2-3	TGTGCCAGCAGCGTATGGCTAGCAGGAGATACGCAGTATTTT	CASSVWLAGDTQYF
-	15	once	TRBV14	TRBJ2-1	TGTGCCAGCAGCCAAGTCACGACCAAGTGGAATGAGCAGTTCTTC	CASSQVTTKWNEQFF
-	14	-	TRBV11-2	TRBJ2-7	TGTGCCAGCAGCTTGCAGGGGCGCATCTACGAGCAGTACTTC	CASSLQGRIYEQYF
TRBD2	17	-	TRBV7-8	TRBJ2-1	TGTGCCAGCAGCTCTCCTTTTAGCGGGAGTAGGTACAATGAGCAGTTCTTC	CASSSPFSGSRYNEQFF
-	15	-	TRBV4-1	TRBJ2-1	TGCGCCAGCAGCCAAGGAAGTCGCTCCTACAATGAGCAGTTCTTC	CASSQGSRSYNEQFF
-	15	-	TRBV9	TRBJ2-1	TGTGCCAGCAGCGTAGACGGCAGACTCTACAATGAGCAGTTCTTC	CASSVDGRLYNEQFF
-	13	-	TRBV6-5	TRBJ1-5	TGTGCCAGCACCCTTGGGGCCAATCAGCCCCAGCATTTT	CASTLGANQPQHF
-	19	-	TRBV21-1	TRBJ2-7	TGTGCCAGCAGCAAAGCGGACCGTCTTCGGCTAGAGGGCACCTACGAGCAGTACTTC	CASSKADRLRLEGTYEQYF
TRBD1	14	-	TRBV5-1	TRBJ1-2	TGCGCCAGCAGCCCGGGACAGGGGAGTTATGGCTACACCTTC	CASSPGQGSYGYTF
TRBD1	15	-	TRBV5-5	TRBJ1-3	TGTGCCAGCAGCTTAGGACAGGGGCCCGGAAACACCATATATTTT	CASSLGQGPGNTIYF
-	13	-	TRBV7-8	TRBJ2-4	TGTGCCAGCAGCTTAACGTCCAAAAACATTCAGTACTTC	CASSLTSKNIQYF
-	15	-	TRBV27	TRBJ2-1	TGTGCCAGCAGTTTATCAGGGGACCCCTACAATGAGCAGTTCTTC	CASSLSGDPYNEQFF
TRBD1	14	-	TRBV29-1	TRBJ1-2	TGCAGCGTTGAAGATCCGGGACAGAACTATGGCTACACCTTC	CSVEDPGQNYGYTF
TRBD2	16	-	TRBV15	TRBJ2-5	TGTGCCACCAGCTTCCAGTCGGGGGGGTTTGGAGAGACCCAGTACTTC	CATSFQSGGFGETQYF
TRBD1	14	-	TRBV2	TRBJ1-4	TGTGCCAGCAGGGACAGGGGGCCTGAGGAAAAACTGTTTTTT	CASRDRGPEEKLFF
-	15	-	TRBV27	TRBJ2-3	TGTGCCAGCAGTAACGGGACACAGGTCAAAGATACGCAGTATTTT	CASSNGTQVKDTQYF
TRBD2	15	-	TRBV6-6	TRBJ2-7	TGTGCCAGCAGTCCGCAGCGGGACTCTTCCTACGAGCAGTACTTC	CASSPQRDSSYEQYF
TRBD2	17	-	TRBV2	TRBJ2-5	TGTGCCAGCAGTGAGAGACTAGCGGGAGGTATCGGCGAGACCCAGTACTTC	CASSERLAGGIGETQYF
-	13	-	TRBV19	TRBJ2-7	TGTGCCAGTAGTATGCCCGGGGGCCACGAGCAGTACTTC	CASSMPGGHEQYF
-	14	-	TRBV9	TRBJ2-2	TGTGCCAGCAGCGCGGAAATCAACACCGGGGAGCTGTTTTTT	CASSAEINTGELFF
-	15	-	TRBV7-2	TRBJ2-1	TGTGCCAGCAGCTTAGCGGATGGCTCCTACAATGAGCAGTTCTTC	CASSLADGSYNEQFF
TRBD2	16	-	TRBV7-9	TRBJ2-3	TGTGCCAGCAGCCTCTTACTAGCGGGAGTGCCAGATACGCAGTATTTT	CASSLLLAGVPDTQYF
-	11	-	TRBV29-1	TRBJ2-5	TGCAGCGTTGACACTCTCGAGACCCAGTACTTC	CSVDTLETQYF
-	17	-	TRBV27	TRBJ2-2	TGTGCCAGCAGCCACGACTTCCCCCAAATTCCCACCGGGGAGCTGTTTTTT	CASSHDFPQIPTGELFF
TRBD1	14	-	TRBV7-9	TRBJ1-2	TGTGCCAGCAGCGGTATGACAGGGAACTATGGCTACACCTTC	CASSGMTGNYGYTF
TRBD1	15	-	TRBV10-1	TRBJ2-7	TGCGCCAGCAGTGATCCGGGACAGGGGTCCTACGAGCAGTACTTC	CASSDPGQGSYEQYF
TRBD2	16	-	TRBV10-2	TRBJ2-5	TGCGCCAGCAGTGAGTCGATCGCTAGCGGCGTGGAGACCCAGTACTTC	CASSESIASGVETQYF
-	12	-	TRBV9	TRBJ2-1	TGTGCCAGCGACTCGGGGGCGGGCCTCCAGTTCTTC	CASDSGAGLQFF
TRBD1	14	-	TRBV27	TRBJ1-5	TGTGCCAGCAGCAGGGGGCGATCGCATCAGCCCCAGCATTTT	CASSRGRSHQPQHF
TRBD2	15	-	TRBV6-5	TRBJ2-2	TGTGCCAGCAGCCAAAGCGGGAGCCTCACCGGGGAGCTGTTTTTT	CASSQSGSLTGELFF
-	14	-	TRBV6-5	TRBJ2-5	TGTGCCAGCAGGCATTGGCAGGGAGAAGAGACCCAGTACTTC	CASRHWQGEETQYF
-	17	-	TRBV4-3	TRBJ1-2	TGCGCCAGCAGCCAAGTAGACGCCGCCCAGGCGGACTATGGCTACACCTTC	CASSQVDAAQADYGYTF
TRBD2	14	-	TRBV15	TRBJ2-4	TGTGCCACCAGCCCGACTAGCGGCATAAACATTCAGTACTTC	CATSPTSGINIQYF
TRBD1	15	-	TRBV5-1	TRBJ2-7	TGCGCCAGCAGCTTAGGGGGCACCCCCTCCTACGAGCAGTACTTC	CASSLGGTPSYEQYF
-	16	-	TRBV5-5	TRBJ2-5	TGTGCCAGCAGCTTTTTACTTAGAGGGGAACAAGAGACCCAGTACTTC	CASSFLLRGEQETQYF
TRBD1	15	-	TRBV5-4	TRBJ1-1	TGTGCCAGCAGCTTCCAGGGGGGGCCGAACACTGAAGCTTTCTTT	CASSFQGGPNTEAFF
-	16	-	TRBV27	TRBJ2-1	TGTGCCAGCAGTCTGGCCTTGGCCAGCTCCTACAATGAGCAGTTCTTC	CASSLALASSYNEQFF
-	15	-	TRBV7-2	TRBJ1-1	TGTGCCAGCAGCACTTCTACCGGGACCGAGGATGAAGCTTTCTTT	CASSTSTGTEDEAFF
-	14	-	TRBV6-6	TRBJ1-1	TGTGCCAGCAGTTACGATCAGGGATGGACTGAAGCTTTCTTT	CASSYDQGWTEAFF
-	15	-	TRBV7-9	TRBJ2-7	TGTGCCAGCAGCTCCAACAGGGATCCCCTCGGCGAGCAGTACTTC	CASSSNRDPLGEQYF
-	13	-	TRBV7-9	TRBJ2-7	TGTGCCAGCAGCTCTAAAGGCAGCTACGAGCAGTACTTC	CASSSKGSYEQYF
-	15	-	TRBV7-7	TRBJ1-5	TGTGCTAGCAGCTCCGACACGATAAGCAATCAGCCCCAGCATTTT	CASSSDTISNQPQHF
-	16	-	TRBV6-5	TRBJ1-2	TGTGCCAGCAGTTTTGATGGAACAGGGAGGGGCTATGGCTACACCTTC	CASSFDGTGRGYGYTF